This T cell receptor (beta chain) comes out of a study of cytomegalovirus exposure and HLA in healthy donors. Primers for the PCR totalled 60 Vbeta and 13 Jbeta. The repertoire was sequenced with immunoSEQ multiplex PCR; TCRdb's copy has only in-frame clones and lacks some. The table for this sample gives over 25,000 clones. CDR1 is SQVTM and CDR2 is ANQGSEA in the germline V gene. The germline V and J ends were trimmed by 5 bases and 3 bases, with 11 bases remaining between them. The CDR3 has 13 amino acids. V gene TRBV29-1 combines with J gene TRBJ1-3; no definite D call. What was sequenced was PBMCs. The receptor comes from a man aged 25 to 40 in good health and CMV-seronegative. The CDR3 sequence: CSVLADVGNTIYF. Written as DNA, the CDR3 is TGCAGCGTTTTAGCAGACGTTGGAAACACCATATATTTT.